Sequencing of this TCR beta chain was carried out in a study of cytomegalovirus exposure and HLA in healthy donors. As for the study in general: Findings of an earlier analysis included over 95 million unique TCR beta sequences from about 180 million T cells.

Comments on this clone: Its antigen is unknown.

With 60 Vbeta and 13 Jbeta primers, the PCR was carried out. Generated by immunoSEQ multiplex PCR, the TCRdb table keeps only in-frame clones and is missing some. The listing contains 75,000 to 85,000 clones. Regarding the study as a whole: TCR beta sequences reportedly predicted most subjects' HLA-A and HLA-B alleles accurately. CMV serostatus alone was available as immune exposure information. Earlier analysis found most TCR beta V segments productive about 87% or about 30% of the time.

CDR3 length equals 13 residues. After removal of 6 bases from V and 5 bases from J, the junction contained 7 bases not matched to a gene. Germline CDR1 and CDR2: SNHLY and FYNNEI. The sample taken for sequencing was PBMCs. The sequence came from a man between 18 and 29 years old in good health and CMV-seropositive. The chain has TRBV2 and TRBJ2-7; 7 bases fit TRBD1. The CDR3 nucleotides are TGTGCCAGCAGCGGCGACAGGGCCCACGAGCAGTACTTC. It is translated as CASSGDRAHEQYF.